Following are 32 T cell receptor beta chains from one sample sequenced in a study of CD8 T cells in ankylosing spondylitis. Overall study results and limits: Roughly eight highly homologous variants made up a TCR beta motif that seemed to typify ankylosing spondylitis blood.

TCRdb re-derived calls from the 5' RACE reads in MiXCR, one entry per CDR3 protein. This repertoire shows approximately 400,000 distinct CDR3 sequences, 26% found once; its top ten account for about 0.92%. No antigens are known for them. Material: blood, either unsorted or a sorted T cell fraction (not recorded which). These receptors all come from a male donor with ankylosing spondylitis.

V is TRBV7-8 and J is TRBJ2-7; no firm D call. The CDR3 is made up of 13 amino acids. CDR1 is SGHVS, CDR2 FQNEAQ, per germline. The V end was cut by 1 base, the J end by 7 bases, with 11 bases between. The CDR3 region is CASSLGLDREQYF. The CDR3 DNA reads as TGTGCCAGCAGCTTAGGGTTAGATCGGGAGCAGTACTTC. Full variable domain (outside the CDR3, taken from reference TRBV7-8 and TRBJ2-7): GAGVSQSPRYKVAKRGQDVALRCDPISGHVSLFWYQQALGQGPEFLTYFQNEAQLDKSGLPSDRFFAERPEGSVSTLKIQRTQQEDSAVYLCASSLGLDREQYFGPGTRLTVT.

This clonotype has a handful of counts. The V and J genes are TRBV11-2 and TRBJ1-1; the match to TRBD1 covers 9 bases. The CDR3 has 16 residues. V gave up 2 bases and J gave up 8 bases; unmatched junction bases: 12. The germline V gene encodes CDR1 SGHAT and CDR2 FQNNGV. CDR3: CASSLQGQGLGSEAFF. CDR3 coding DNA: TGTGCCAGCAGCTTACAAGGACAGGGGCTAGGCTCCGAAGCTTTCTTT.

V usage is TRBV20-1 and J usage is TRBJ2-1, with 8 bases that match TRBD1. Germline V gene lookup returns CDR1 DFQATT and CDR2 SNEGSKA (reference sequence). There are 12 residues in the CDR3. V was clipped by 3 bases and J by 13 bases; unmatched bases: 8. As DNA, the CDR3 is TGCAGTGCTAGTATGGACAGGGCTCGACAGTTCTTC. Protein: CSASMDRARQFF.

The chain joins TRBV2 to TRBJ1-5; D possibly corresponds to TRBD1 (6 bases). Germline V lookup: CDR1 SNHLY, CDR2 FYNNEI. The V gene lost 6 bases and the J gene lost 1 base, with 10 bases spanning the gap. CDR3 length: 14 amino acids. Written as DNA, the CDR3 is TGTGCCAGCAGACGGACAGTAAGCAATCAGCCCCAGCATTTT. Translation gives CASRRTVSNQPQHF.

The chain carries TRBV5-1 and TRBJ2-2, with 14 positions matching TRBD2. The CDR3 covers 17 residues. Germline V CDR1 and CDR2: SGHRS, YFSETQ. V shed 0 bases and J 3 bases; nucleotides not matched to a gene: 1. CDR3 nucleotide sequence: TGCGCCAGCAGCTTGGAGGGACTAGCGGGAGACACCGGGGAGCTGTTTTTT. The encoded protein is CASSLEGLAGDTGELFF.

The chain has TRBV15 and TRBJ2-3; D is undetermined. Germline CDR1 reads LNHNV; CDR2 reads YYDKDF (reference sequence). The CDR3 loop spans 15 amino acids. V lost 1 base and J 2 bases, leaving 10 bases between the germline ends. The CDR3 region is CATSRVAALTDTQYF. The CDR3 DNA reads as TGTGCCACCAGCAGAGTTGCGGCCCTCACAGATACGCAGTATTTT.

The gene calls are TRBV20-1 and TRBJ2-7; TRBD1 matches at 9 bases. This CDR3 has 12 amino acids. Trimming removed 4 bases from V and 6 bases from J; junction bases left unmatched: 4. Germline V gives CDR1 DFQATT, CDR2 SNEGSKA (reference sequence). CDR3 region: CSATDRGAEQYF. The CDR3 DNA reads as TGCAGTGCTACCGACAGGGGGGCCGAGCAGTACTTC.

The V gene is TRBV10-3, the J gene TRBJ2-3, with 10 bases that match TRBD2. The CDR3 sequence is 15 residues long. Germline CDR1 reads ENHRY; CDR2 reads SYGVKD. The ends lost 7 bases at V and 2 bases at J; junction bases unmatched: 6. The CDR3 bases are TGTGCCATCACCCAAGCGGGGGGGTCCACAGATACGCAGTATTTT. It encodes CAITQAGGSTDTQYF.

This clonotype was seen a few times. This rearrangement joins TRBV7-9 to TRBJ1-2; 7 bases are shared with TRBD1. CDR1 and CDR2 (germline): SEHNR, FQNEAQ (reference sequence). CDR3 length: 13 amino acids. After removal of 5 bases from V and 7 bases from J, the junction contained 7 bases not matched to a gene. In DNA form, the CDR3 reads TGTGCCAGCAGCGTAGAGGGGGCATTTGGCTACACCTTC. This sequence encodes CASSVEGAFGYTF.

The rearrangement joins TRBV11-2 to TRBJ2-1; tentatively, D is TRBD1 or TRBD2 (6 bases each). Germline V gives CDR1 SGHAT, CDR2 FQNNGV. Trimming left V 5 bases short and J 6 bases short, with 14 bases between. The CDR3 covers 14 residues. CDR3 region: CASSPPGAFNEQFF. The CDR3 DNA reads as TGTGCCAGCAGCCCCCCGGGGGCTTTCAATGAGCAGTTCTTC.

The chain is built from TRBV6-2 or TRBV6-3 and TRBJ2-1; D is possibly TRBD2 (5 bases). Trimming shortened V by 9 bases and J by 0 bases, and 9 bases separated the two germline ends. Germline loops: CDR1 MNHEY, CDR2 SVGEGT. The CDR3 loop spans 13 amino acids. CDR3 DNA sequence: TGTGCCAGTGAGCGGAACTCCTACAATGAGCAGTTCTTC. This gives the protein CASERNSYNEQFF.

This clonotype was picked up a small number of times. In nucleotides, the CDR3 is TGCGCCAGCAGCTCTCGGGAAAACATTCAGTACTTC. It specifies CASSSRENIQYF. The V gene is TRBV5-1, the J gene TRBJ2-4; D gene unclear. V lost 3 bases to trimming and J lost 5 bases, with 6 bases between them. Looked up from germline, CDR1 is SGHRS and CDR2 is YFSETQ. The CDR3 runs to 12 residues.

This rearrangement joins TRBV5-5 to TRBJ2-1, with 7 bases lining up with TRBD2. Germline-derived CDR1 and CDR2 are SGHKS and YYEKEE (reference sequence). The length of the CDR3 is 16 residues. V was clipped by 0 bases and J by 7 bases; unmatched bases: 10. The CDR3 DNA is TGTGCCAGCAGCTTGGGACTTGGACTAGTCAGGAATGAGCAGTTCTTC. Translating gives CASSLGLGLVRNEQFF.

The CDR3, as DNA: TGTGCCAGCAGATCAGGGTTAGGAAACACCATATATTTT. Protein product: CASRSGLGNTIYF. The chain combines TRBV28 with TRBJ1-3, with a possible D match to TRBD1 (5 bases). There are 13 residues in the CDR3. Trimming removed 6 bases from V and 4 bases from J, with 10 bases in between. Germline values: CDR1 MDHEN, CDR2 SYDVKM.

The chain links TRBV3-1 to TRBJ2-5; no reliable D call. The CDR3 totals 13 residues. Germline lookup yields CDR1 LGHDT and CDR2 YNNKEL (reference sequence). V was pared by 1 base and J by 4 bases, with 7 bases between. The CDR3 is CASSQASSETQYF. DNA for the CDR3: TGTGCCAGCAGCCAAGCATCCTCAGAGACCCAGTACTTC.

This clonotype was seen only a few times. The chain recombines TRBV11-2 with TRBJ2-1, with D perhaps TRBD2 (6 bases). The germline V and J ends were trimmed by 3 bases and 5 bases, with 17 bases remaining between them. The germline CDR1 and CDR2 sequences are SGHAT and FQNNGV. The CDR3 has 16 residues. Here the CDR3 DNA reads TGTGCCAGCAGCTTCTACGGCCTGCGGGAAGACAATGAGCAGTTCTTC. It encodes CASSFYGLREDNEQFF.

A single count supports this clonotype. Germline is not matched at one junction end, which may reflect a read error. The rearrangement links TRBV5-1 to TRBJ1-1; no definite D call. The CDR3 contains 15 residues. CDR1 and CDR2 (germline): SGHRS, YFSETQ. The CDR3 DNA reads TGCGCCAGCAGCTTCCTTGGACGGATGAACATTGAAGCTTTCTTT. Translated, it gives CASSFLGRMNIEAFF. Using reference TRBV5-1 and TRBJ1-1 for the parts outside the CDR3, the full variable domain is KAGVTQTPRYLIKTRGQQVTLSCSPISGHRSVSWYQQTPGQGLQFLFEYFSETQRNKGNFPGRFSGRQFSNSRSEMNVSTLELGDSALYLCASSFLGRMNIEAFFGQGTRLTVV.

For the CDR3, the DNA is TGTGCCAGCAGGAGAGCCGGGGAGCTGTTTTTT. Protein product: CASRRAGELFF. This rearrangement joins TRBV6-2 or TRBV6-3 to TRBJ2-2; D gene uncertain. Germline CDR1 is MNHEY and CDR2 is SVGEGT. This CDR3 comprises 11 residues. V lost 6 bases and J 6 bases, leaving 5 bases between the germline ends.

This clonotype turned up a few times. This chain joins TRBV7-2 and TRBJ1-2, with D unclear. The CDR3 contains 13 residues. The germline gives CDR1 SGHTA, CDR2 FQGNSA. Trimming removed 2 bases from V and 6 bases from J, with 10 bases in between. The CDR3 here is CASSLPNLNGYTF. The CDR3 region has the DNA TGTGCCAGCAGCTTACCCAACCTGAATGGCTACACCTTC.

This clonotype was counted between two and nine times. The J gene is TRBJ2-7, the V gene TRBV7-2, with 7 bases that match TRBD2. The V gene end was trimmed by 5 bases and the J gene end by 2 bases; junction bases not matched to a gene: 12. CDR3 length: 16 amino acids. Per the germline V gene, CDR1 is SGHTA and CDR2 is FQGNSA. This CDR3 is CASSGWTLSGTYEQYF. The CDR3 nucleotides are TGTGCCAGCAGCGGGTGGACGTTAAGCGGGACCTACGAGCAGTACTTC. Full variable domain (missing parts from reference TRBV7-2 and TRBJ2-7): GAGVSQSPSNKVTEKGKDVELRCDPISGHTALYWYRQSLGQGLEFLIYFQGNSAPDKSGLPSDRFSAERTGGSVSTLTIQRTQQEDSAVYLCASSGWTLSGTYEQYFGPGTRLTVT.

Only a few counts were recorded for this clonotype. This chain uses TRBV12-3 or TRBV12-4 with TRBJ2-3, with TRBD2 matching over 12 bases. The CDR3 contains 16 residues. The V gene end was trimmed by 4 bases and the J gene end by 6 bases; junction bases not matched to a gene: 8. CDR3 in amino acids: CASSSRLAGEGDTQYF. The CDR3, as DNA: TGTGCCAGCAGTTCCAGACTAGCGGGAGAAGGGGATACGCAGTATTTT.

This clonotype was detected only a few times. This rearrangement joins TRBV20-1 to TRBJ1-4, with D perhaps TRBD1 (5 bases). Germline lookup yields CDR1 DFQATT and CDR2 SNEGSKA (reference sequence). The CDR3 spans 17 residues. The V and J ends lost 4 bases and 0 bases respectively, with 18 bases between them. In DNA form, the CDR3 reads TGCAGTGCTAACCCAGGGTTTTGGGATTCAACTAATGAAAAACTGTTTTTT. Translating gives CSANPGFWDSTNEKLFF.

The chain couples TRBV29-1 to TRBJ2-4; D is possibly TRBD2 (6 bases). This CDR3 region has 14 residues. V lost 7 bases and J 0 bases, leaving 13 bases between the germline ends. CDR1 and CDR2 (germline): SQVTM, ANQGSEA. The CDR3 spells CSARGLLAKNIQYF. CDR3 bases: TGCAGCGCCCGGGGACTTTTAGCCAAAAACATTCAGTACTTC. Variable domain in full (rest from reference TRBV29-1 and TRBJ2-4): SAVISQKPSRDICQRGTSLTIQCQVDSQVTMMFWYRQQPGQSLTLIATANQGSEATYESGFVIDKFPISRPNLTFSTLTVSNMSPEDSSIYLCSARGLLAKNIQYFGAGTRLSVL.

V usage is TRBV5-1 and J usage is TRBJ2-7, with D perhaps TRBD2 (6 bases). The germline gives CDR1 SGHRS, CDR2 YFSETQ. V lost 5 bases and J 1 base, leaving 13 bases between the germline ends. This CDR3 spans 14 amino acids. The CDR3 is CASSVSGTSYEQYV. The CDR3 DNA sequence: TGCGCCAGCAGTGTCTCAGGGACTTCCTACGAGCAGTACGTC.

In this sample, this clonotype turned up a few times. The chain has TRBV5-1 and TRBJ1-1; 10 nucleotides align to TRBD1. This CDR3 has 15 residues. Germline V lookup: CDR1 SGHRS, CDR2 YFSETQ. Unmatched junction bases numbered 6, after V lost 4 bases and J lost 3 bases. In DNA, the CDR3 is TGCGCCAGCAGCCCACGACAGGGGGCGGACACTGAAGCTTTCTTT. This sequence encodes CASSPRQGADTEAFF.

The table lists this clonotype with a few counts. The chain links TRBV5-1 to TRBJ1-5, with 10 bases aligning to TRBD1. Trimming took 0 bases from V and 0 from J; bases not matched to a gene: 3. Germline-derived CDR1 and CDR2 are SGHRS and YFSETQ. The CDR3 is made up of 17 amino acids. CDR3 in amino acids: CASSLGTGGYSNQPQHF. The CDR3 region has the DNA TGCGCCAGCAGCTTGGGGACAGGGGGATATAGCAATCAGCCCCAGCATTTT.

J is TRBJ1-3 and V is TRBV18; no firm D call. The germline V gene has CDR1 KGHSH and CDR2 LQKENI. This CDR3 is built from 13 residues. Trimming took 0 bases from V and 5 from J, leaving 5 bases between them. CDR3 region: CASSPPSRNTIYF. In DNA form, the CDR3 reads TGTGCCAGCTCACCACCGTCCCGAAACACCATATATTTT.

CDR3 DNA sequence: TGTGCCAGCAGCTCAGCCGGGACAGGGGGGAATACGCAGTATTTT. As protein: CASSSAGTGGNTQYF. The chain has TRBV7-6 and TRBJ2-3; 11 nucleotides line up with TRBD1. Per the germline V gene, CDR1 is SGHVS and CDR2 is FNYEAQ. V trimming: 4 bases; J trimming: 7 bases; junction bases outside the gene matches: 7. This CDR3 is 15 amino acids long.

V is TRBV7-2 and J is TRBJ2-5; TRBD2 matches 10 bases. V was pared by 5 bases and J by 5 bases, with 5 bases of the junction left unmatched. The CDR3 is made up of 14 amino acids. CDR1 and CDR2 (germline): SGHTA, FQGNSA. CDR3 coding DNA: TGTGCCAGCAGCACCTATAGCGGGGGGGAGACCCAGTACTTC. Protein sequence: CASSTYSGGETQYF. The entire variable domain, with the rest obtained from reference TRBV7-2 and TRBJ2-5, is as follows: GAGVSQSPSNKVTEKGKDVELRCDPISGHTALYWYRQSLGQGLEFLIYFQGNSAPDKSGLPSDRFSAERTGGSVSTLTIQRTQQEDSAVYLCASSTYSGGETQYFGPGTRLLVL.

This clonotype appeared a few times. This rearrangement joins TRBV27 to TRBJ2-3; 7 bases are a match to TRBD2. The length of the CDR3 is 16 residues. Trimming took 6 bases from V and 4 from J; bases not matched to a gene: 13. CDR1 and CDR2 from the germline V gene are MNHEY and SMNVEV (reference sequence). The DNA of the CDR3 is TGTGCCAGCAGGTCTGATGGGGCGGGAGAGGCAGATACGCAGTATTTT. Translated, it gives CASRSDGAGEADTQYF.

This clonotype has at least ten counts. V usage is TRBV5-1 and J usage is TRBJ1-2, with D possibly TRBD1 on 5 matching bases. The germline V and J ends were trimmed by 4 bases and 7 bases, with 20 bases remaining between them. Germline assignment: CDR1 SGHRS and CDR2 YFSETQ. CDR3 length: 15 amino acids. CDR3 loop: CASSQQSDNALGYTF. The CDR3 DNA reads TGCGCCAGCAGCCAGCAGTCGGACAACGCTCTTGGCTACACCTTC. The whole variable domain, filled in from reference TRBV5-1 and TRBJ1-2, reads KAGVTQTPRYLIKTRGQQVTLSCSPISGHRSVSWYQQTPGQGLQFLFEYFSETQRNKGNFPGRFSGRQFSNSRSEMNVSTLELGDSALYLCASSQQSDNALGYTFGSGTRLTVV.

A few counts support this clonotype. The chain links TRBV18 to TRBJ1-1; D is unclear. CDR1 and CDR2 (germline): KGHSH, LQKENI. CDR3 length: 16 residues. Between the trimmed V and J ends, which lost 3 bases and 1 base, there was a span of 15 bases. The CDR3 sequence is CASSPYSGLTNTEAFF. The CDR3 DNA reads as TGTGCCAGCTCACCTTATTCTGGGCTTACGAACACTGAAGCTTTCTTT.